This T cell receptor beta chain appears in the sequencing data of a study of shared clonotypes between healthy human individuals. Broader study findings: Non-shared clonotypes showed lower generation probabilities than clonotypes common to all four donors. Sharing across four donors was seen in around 5% of naive CD4 clonotypes.

Notes on this clone: The antigen remains undetermined.

For each subset, genomic DNA was distributed in equal portions over several immunoSEQ plates. Using immunoSEQ multiplex PCR, the repertoire was profiled, and TCRdb retains in-frame clones only, with some absent. This sample has approximately 1,500,000 clones, with roughly 96% found just once. V was clipped by 2 bases and J by 2 bases, with 16 bases between them. CDR1 is SGHTA, CDR2 FQGNSA, per germline. The CDR3 consists of 16 residues. The chain is built from TRBV7-2 and TRBJ2-7; D is perhaps TRBD2 (5 bases). The clonotype comes from a young man in good health. Material: naive CD4+ T cells sorted from blood. The subset: CD45RA+ positively selected. CDR3 residues: CASSLSAGRRTYEQYF. The CDR3 DNA sequence: TGTGCCAGCAGCTTATCTGCGGGCCGAAGAACCTACGAGCAGTACTTC. The whole variable domain, remainder taken from reference TRBV7-2 and TRBJ2-7, is GAGVSQSPSNKVTEKGKDVELRCDPISGHTALYWYRQSLGQGLEFLIYFQGNSAPDKSGLPSDRFSAERTGGSVSTLTIQRTQQEDSAVYLCASSLSAGRRTYEQYFGPGTRLTVT.